The 15 T cell receptor beta chains listed next were all sequenced from one sample in a study of T cells in Graves' hyperthyroidism and ophthalmopathy. Amplification of TCR beta CDR3 regions used RNA as the template. The study used the HTBI primer set for a first-round RT-PCR of the TCR CDR3. TCRdb called the multiplex PCR reads again in MiXCR, with one record for every CDR3 protein. The data contain about 660,000 distinct CDR3 sequences, 45% of them seen just once; the ten biggest clones take up 6.5% to 9%. The specimen sequenced was peripheral blood or thyroid tissue (not recorded which). Receptors were obtained from an adult man with Graves' disease, either hyperthyroidism or ophthalmopathy (not recorded which).

The chain is built from TRBV11-2 and TRBJ2-2; 8 bases match TRBD2. The germline V gene encodes CDR1 SGHAT and CDR2 FQNNGV. J gave up 4 bases and V 5 bases, and 9 bases lay outside the gene matches. This CDR3 contains 16 residues. CDR3 nucleotides: TGTGCCAGCAGCCAAGAGGGCAGCGGGAGCACCGGGGAGCTGTTTTTT. It yields the protein CASSQEGSGSTGELFF.

This clonotype occurred many times. V and J are TRBV5-1 and TRBJ1-3, with D possibly being TRBD1 (6 bases). This CDR3 region has 14 residues. The ends were cut back, 0 bases at V and 4 bases at J, with 8 bases in the middle. Germline values: CDR1 SGHRS, CDR2 YFSETQ. The CDR3 reads CASSLAGDGNTIYF. The CDR3 coding sequence is TGCGCCAGCAGCTTGGCAGGGGACGGAAACACCATATATTTT.

Details on this clonotype: One end of the junction is discordant with germline, which a read error may explain. V usage is TRBV29-1 and J usage is TRBJ1-3; 8 bases fit TRBD1. Germline lookup yields CDR1 SQVTM and CDR2 ANQGSEA. CDR3 length equals 14 residues. The CDR3 DNA sequence: TGCAGCGTTCCCCGGACAGGGTCTGGAAACACCACATATTTT. Its protein product is CSVPRTGSGNTTYF.

The chain is built from TRBV24-1 and TRBJ2-5; maybe TRBD2 (5 bases). V shed 9 bases and J shed 7 bases, with 14 bases lying between them. The CDR3 is 12 amino acids. CDR1 is KGHDR, CDR2 SFDVKD, per germline. The CDR3, as DNA: TGTGCCACCGACGAGAAACGGGGGACCCAGTACTTC. As protein: CATDEKRGTQYF.

The chain employs TRBV5-1 and TRBJ1-1, with a possible D match to TRBD1 (6 bases). Germline loops: CDR1 SGHRS, CDR2 YFSETQ. CDR3 length equals 14 residues. The V gene lost 4 bases and the J gene lost 0 bases, with 10 bases spanning the gap. The CDR3 spells CASSMDSLNTEAFF. As DNA, the CDR3 is TGCGCCAGCAGCATGGACAGTCTGAACACTGAAGCTTTCTTT.

The chain has TRBV9 and TRBJ2-7; 7 positions agree with TRBD1. The CDR3 loop spans 15 amino acids. CDR1 and CDR2 (germline): SGDLS, YYNGEE. The V gene end was trimmed by 5 bases and the J gene end by 2 bases; junction bases not matched to a gene: 10. This chain's CDR3 is CASRQPTGLPYEQYF. CDR3 coding DNA: TGTGCCAGCAGGCAACCGACAGGGCTTCCCTACGAGCAGTACTTC.

The J gene is TRBJ1-1, the V gene TRBV9; TRBD1 might be the D (5 bases). Between the trimmed V and J ends, which lost 0 bases and 0 bases, there was a span of 9 bases. Germline CDR1 is SGDLS and CDR2 is YYNGEE. The CDR3 has 15 amino acids. The chain's CDR3 is CASSVDGGLNTEAFF. Here the CDR3 DNA reads TGTGCCAGCAGCGTAGATGGGGGTCTGAACACTGAAGCTTTCTTT.

The chain uses TRBV7-2 and TRBJ1-2; TRBD1 matches at 9 bases. The CDR3 loop spans 16 amino acids. Germline V gives CDR1 SGHTA, CDR2 FQGNSA. With 1 base clipped from V and 4 bases from J, the junction kept 7 bases outside the gene matches. This CDR3 reads CASSLDNRGPFYGYTF. The CDR3 nucleotides are TGTGCCAGCAGCTTAGATAACAGGGGGCCCTTCTATGGCTACACCTTC. Full variable domain (missing parts from reference TRBV7-2 and TRBJ1-2): GAGVSQSPSNKVTEKGKDVELRCDPISGHTALYWYRQSLGQGLEFLIYFQGNSAPDKSGLPSDRFSAERTGGSVSTLTIQRTQQEDSAVYLCASSLDNRGPFYGYTFGSGTRLTVV.

This clonotype was counted a single time. The chain is built from TRBV24-1 and TRBJ1-1; D unclear. The germline V gene encodes CDR1 KGHDR and CDR2 SFDVKD. The CDR3 length is 12 residues. The germline V and J ends were trimmed by 2 bases and 8 bases, with 8 bases remaining between them. CDR3 sequence: CATSDSGREAFF. CDR3 DNA sequence: TGTGCCACCAGTGATTCTGGGAGGGAAGCTTTCTTT.

This chain uses TRBV20-1 with TRBJ1-5, with 11 bases aligning to TRBD1. Trimming took 1 base from V and 5 from J; bases not matched to a gene: 4. The V gene's germline CDR1 is DFQATT and CDR2 SNEGSKA (reference sequence). This CDR3 has 15 amino acids. The CDR3 sequence is CSARGTGGRDQPQHF. In nucleotides, the CDR3 is TGCAGTGCTAGAGGGACAGGGGGCAGGGATCAGCCCCAGCATTTT.

The chain carries TRBV6-1 and TRBJ1-4, with D possibly matching TRBD1 (5 bases). Germline lookup yields CDR1 MNHNS and CDR2 SASEGT. The CDR3 has 15 residues. The CDR3 region has the DNA TGTGCTAGAGCGATTCACCAGGGTCTGAATGAAAAACTGTTTTTT. As protein: CARAIHQGLNEKLFF.

Turning to this clonotype: Possible read error: a much larger clone is one base away. V is TRBV2 and J is TRBJ1-1; D perhaps matches TRBD1 (6 bases). This CDR3 has 16 amino acids. The germline CDR1 and CDR2 sequences are SNHLY and FYNNEI. The chain's CDR3 is CASGEARQDPNTEAFF. The CDR3 nucleotides are TGTGCCAGCGGTGAAGCGAGACAGGACCCGAACACTGAAGCTTTCTTT.

This clonotype was found a few times. This chain links TRBV2 with TRBJ1-5, with 12 bases lining up with TRBD1. V shed 6 bases, J shed 7 bases, and the junction held 1 base outside the gene matches. Looked up from germline, CDR1 is SNHLY and CDR2 is FYNNEI. This CDR3 is built from 13 residues. In DNA form, the CDR3 reads TGTGCCAGCAGGGGACAGGGGGCCCAGCCCCAGCATTTT. Its translation is CASRGQGAQPQHF.

This clonotype occurred many times. V usage is TRBV7-9 and J usage is TRBJ1-5; D gene uncertain. This CDR3 has 13 amino acids. V lost 0 bases to trimming and J lost 5 bases, with 5 bases between them. CDR1 and CDR2 from the germline V gene are SEHNR and FQNEAQ (reference sequence). DNA for the CDR3: TGTGCCAGCAGCTTAGCGATGGATCAGCCCCAGCATTTT. Amino acids: CASSLAMDQPQHF.

About this clonotype: No conserved phenylalanine or tryptophan is present at the end of the CDR3, so a read error is the likely explanation. The DNA is left out, because the CDR3 cannot be placed on it with certainty; the CDR3 is given as TCRdb lists it. J is TRBJ1-2 and V is TRBV7-9. Germline loops: CDR1 SEHNR, CDR2 FQNEAQ (reference sequence). Both ends counted, the CDR3 spans 8 residues. The CDR3 loop reads CASSLTPA.